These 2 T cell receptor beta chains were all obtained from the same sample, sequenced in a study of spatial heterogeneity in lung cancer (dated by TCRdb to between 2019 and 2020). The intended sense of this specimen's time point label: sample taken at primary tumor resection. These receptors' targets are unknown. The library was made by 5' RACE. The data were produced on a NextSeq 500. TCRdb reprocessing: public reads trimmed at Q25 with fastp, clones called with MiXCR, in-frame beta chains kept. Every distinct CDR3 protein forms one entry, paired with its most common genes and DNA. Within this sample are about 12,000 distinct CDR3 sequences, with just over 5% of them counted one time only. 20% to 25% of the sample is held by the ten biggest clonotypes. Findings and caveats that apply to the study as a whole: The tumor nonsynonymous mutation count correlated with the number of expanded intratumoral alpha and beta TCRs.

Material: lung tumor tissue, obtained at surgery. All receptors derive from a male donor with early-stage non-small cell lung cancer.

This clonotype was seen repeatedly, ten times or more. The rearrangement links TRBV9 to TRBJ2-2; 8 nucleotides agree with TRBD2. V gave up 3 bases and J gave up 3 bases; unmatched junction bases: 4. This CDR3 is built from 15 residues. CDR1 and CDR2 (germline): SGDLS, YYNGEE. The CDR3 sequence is CASSAGGGYTGELFF. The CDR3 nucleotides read TGTGCCAGCAGCGCCGGGGGGGGCTACACCGGGGAGCTGTTTTTT. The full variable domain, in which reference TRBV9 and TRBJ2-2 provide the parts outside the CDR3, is DSGVTQTPKHLITATGQRVTLRCSPRSGDLSVYWYQQSLDQGLQFLIQYYNGEERAKGNILERFSAQQFPDLHSELNLSSLELGDSALYFCASSAGGGYTGELFFGEGSRLTVL.

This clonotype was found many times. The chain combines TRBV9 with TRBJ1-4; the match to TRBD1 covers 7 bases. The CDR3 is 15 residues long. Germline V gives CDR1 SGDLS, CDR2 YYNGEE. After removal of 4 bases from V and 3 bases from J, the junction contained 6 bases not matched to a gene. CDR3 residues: CASSLRQGPNEKLFF. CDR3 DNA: TGTGCCAGCAGCTTACGACAGGGCCCTAATGAAAAACTGTTTTTT.